Sequencing of this T cell receptor (beta chain) was carried out in a study of cytomegalovirus exposure and HLA in healthy donors. Turning to the study itself: Tens of millions of unique TCRs from HLA-typed donors were held in an early release of data.

For this clone: Its antigen is currently unknown.

Broader study findings: Among TCR beta chains, those listed as cytomegalovirus-associated numbered under 200. Whilst most TCR sequences proved rare, a subset of public TCRs occurred across many donors.

A multiplex PCR was run with 60 Vbeta primers and 13 Jbeta primers. Data came from immunoSEQ multiplex PCR; TCRdb stores just in-frame clones and leaves some out. The table includes 130,000 to 150,000 clones, roughly 80% detected once. Material: PBMCs. The clonotype originates from a boy aged 2 to 9 in good health and CMV-seronegative.

The CDR3 protein is CASSVTSGGINEQFF. The CDR3 DNA is TGTGCCAGCAGTGTAACTAGCGGGGGGATCAATGAGCAGTTCTTC. This chain joins TRBV6-4 and TRBJ2-1, with 12 positions matching TRBD2. CDR3 size: 15 residues. V dropped 4 bases and J dropped 6; count of bases not matched to a gene: 4. Germline values: CDR1 MRHNA, CDR2 SNTAGT.